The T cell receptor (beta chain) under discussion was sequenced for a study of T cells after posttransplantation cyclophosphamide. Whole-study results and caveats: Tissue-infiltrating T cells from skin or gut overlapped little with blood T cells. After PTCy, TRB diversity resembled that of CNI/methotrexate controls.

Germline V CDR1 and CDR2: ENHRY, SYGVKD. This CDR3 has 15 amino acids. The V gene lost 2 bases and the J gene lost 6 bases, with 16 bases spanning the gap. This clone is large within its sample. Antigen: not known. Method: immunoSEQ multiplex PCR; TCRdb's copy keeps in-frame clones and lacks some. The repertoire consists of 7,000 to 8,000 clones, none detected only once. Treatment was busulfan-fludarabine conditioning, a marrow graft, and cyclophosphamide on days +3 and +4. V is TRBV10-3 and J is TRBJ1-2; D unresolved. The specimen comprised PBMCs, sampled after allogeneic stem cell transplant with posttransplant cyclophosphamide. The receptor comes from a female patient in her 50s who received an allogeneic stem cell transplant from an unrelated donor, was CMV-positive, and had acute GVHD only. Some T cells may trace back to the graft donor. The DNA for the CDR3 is TGTGCCATCAGTGAGAGGGAGGTCGGGGTCCATGGCTACACCTTC. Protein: CAISEREVGVHGYTF.